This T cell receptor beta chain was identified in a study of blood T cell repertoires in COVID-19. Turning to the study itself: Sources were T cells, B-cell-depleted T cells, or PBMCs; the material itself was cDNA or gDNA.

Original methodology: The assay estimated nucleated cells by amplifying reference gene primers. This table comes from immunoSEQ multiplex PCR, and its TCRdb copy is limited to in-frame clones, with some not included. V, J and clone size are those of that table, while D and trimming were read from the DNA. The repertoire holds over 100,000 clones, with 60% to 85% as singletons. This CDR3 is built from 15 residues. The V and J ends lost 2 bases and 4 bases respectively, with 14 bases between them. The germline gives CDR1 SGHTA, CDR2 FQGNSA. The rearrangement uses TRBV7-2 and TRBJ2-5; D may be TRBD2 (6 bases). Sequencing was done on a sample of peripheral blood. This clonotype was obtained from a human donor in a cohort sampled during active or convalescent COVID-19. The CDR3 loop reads CASSLIGGMRETQYF. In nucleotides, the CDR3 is TGTGCCAGCAGCTTAATCGGAGGGATGCGAGAGACCCAGTACTTC.